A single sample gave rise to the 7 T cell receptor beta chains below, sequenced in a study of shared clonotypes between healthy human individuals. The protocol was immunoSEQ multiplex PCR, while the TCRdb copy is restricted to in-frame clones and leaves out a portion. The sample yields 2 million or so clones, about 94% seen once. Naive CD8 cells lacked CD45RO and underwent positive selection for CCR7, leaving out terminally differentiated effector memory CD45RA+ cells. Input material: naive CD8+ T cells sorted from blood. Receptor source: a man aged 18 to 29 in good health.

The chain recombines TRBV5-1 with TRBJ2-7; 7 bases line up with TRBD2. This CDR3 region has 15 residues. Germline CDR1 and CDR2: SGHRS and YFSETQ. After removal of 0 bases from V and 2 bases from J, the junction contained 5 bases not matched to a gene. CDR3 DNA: TGCGCCAGCAGCTTGGGTGGGGGACTAACCTACGAGCAGTACTTC. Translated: CASSLGGGLTYEQYF.

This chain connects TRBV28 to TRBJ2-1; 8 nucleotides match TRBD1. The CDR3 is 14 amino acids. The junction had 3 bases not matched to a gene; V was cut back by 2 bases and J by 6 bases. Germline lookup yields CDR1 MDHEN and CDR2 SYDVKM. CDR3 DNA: TGTGCCAGCAGTTTAAGCGGACAGGGCAATGAGCAGTTCTTC. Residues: CASSLSGQGNEQFF. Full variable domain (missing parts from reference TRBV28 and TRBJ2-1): DVKVTQSSRYLVKRTGEKVFLECVQDMDHENMFWYRQDPGLGLRLIYFSYDVKMKEKGDIPEGYSVSREKKERFSLILESASTNQTSMYLCASSLSGQGNEQFFGPGTRLTVL.

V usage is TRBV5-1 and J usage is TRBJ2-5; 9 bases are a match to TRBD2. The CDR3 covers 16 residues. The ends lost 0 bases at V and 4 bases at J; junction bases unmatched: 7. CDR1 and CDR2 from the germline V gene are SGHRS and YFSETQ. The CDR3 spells CASSLAGLAGSETQYF. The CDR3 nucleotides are TGCGCCAGCAGCTTGGCCGGGCTAGCGGGGTCAGAGACCCAGTACTTC. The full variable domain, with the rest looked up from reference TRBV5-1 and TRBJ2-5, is KAGVTQTPRYLIKTRGQQVTLSCSPISGHRSVSWYQQTPGQGLQFLFEYFSETQRNKGNFPGRFSGRQFSNSRSEMNVSTLELGDSALYLCASSLAGLAGSETQYFGPGTRLLVL.

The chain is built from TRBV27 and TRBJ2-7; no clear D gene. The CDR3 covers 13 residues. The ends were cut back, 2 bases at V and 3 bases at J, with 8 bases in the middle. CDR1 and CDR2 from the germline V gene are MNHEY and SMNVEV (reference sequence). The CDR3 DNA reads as TGTGCCAGCAGTTTAATGATAGGCTACGAGCAGTACTTC. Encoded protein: CASSLMIGYEQYF.

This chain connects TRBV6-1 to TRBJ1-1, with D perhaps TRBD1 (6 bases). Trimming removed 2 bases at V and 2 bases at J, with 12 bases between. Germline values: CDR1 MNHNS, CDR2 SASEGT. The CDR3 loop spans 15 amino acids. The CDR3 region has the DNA TGTGCCAGCAGTGAATTCAGGACAGCAAACACTGAAGCTTTCTTT. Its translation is CASSEFRTANTEAFF.

In DNA form, the CDR3 reads TGTGCCAGCAGCAATCTGGGCCCACTTGTGTTGACAGGGCTTTATGAAAAACTGTTTTTT. Translated, it gives CASSNLGPLVLTGLYEKLFF. The chain employs TRBV21-1 and TRBJ1-4; the table's D call of TRBD1 was not tested on the DNA. TRBV21-1 is tagged as a pseudogene. The CDR3 contains 20 residues.

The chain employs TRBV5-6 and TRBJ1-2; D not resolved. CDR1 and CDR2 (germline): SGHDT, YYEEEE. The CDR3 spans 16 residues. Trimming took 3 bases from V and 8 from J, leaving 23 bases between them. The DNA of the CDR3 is TGTGCCAGCAGCTCACCCCCACTCCCATGGAATTGGGGCTACACCTTC. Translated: CASSSPPLPWNWGYTF.